The 32 T cell receptor beta chains below were found in one sample sequenced in a study of blood T cell repertoires in COVID-19. TCRdb's copy holds only in-frame clones and misses some; the assay was immunoSEQ multiplex PCR. Here the sample spans about 360,000 clones, about 88% being singletons. Source material: peripheral blood. These receptors all stem from a woman aged 60-70 years with COVID-19, enrolled during active disease.

The chain combines TRBV7-8 with TRBJ1-1; unclear D gene. V lost 5 bases, J lost 3 bases, and 13 bases lay in between. The CDR3 contains 14 residues. CDR1 and CDR2 from the germline V gene are SGHVS and FQNEAQ. The CDR3 sequence is CASSQAGGDTEAFF. CDR3 DNA: TGTGCCAGCAGCCAAGCCGGCGGGGACACTGAAGCTTTCTTT.

J is TRBJ2-3 and V is TRBV27; perhaps TRBD2 as D (5 bases). Trimming took 11 bases from V and 2 from J, leaving 8 bases between them. The CDR3 totals 11 residues. The V gene's germline CDR1 is MNHEY and CDR2 SMNVEV (reference sequence). In DNA, the CDR3 is TGTGCCTGCGGGCCCACAGATACGCAGTATTTT. It is translated as CACGPTDTQYF.

The chain carries TRBV13 and TRBJ2-3; D unresolved. The CDR3 runs 14 residues. The germline V and J ends were trimmed by 1 base and 2 bases, with 7 bases remaining between them. Germline V CDR1 and CDR2: PRHDT, FYEKMQ (reference sequence). CDR3 nucleotide sequence: TGTGCCAGCAGCTTAGCAGGCAACACAGATACGCAGTATTTT. Protein: CASSLAGNTDTQYF.

This clone came up once. The chain couples TRBV30 to TRBJ2-7; TRBD2 matches at 13 bases. The CDR3 sequence is 13 residues long. The V segment lost 1 base and the J segment 11 bases; nucleotides outside the gene matches: 5. Germline assignment: CDR1 GTSNPN and CDR2 SVGIG (reference sequence). CDR3 region: CAWSETSGGVEYF. In nucleotides, the CDR3 is TGTGCCTGGAGTGAAACTAGCGGGGGGGTAGAGTACTTC.

The rearrangement joins TRBV5-6 to TRBJ1-4; TRBD1 agrees at 8 bases. The germline V gene has CDR1 SGHDT and CDR2 YYEEEE. J lost 8 bases, V lost 1 base, and 7 bases had no gene match. There are 15 residues in the CDR3. CDR3 sequence: CASSLQGAGYEKLFF. The DNA for the CDR3 is TGTGCCAGCAGCTTGCAGGGGGCAGGGTACGAAAAACTGTTTTTT.

The V and J genes are TRBV5-1 and TRBJ2-7; D not certain. Germline assignment: CDR1 SGHRS and CDR2 YFSETQ. Trimming cost V 0 bases and J 0 bases, with 10 bases left between them. This CDR3 is built from 15 residues. The CDR3 DNA is TGCGCCAGCAGCTTGGGAACAACCGCCTCCTACGAGCAGTACTTC. Its protein product is CASSLGTTASYEQYF. Supplemented by reference TRBV5-1 and TRBJ2-7, the full variable domain reads KAGVTQTPRYLIKTRGQQVTLSCSPISGHRSVSWYQQTPGQGLQFLFEYFSETQRNKGNFPGRFSGRQFSNSRSEMNVSTLELGDSALYLCASSLGTTASYEQYFGPGTRLTVT.

The V and J genes are TRBV20-1 and TRBJ2-1; D is uncertain. The ends were cut back, 7 bases at V and 8 bases at J, with 9 bases in the middle. This CDR3 spans 10 amino acids. The germline V gene has CDR1 DFQATT and CDR2 SNEGSKA (reference sequence). The CDR3 coding sequence is TGCAGTGGTGGTGGAGATGAGCAGTTCTTC. Protein: CSGGGDEQFF.

In its sample, this clone was seen once. The chain employs TRBV11-2 and TRBJ2-3; possibly TRBD1 for D (5 bases). Trimming pared 4 bases from V and 6 bases from J, leaving 14 bases between. Germline CDR1 reads SGHAT; CDR2 reads FQNNGV. The CDR3 runs to 14 residues. The CDR3 spells CASSSLGHVDTQYF. Written as DNA, the CDR3 is TGTGCCAGCAGCTCCCTGGGGCACGTGGATACGCAGTATTTT.

The chain recombines TRBV6-5 with TRBJ2-5; D might be TRBD2 (7 bases). The germline CDR1 and CDR2 sequences are MNHEY and SVGAGI. The CDR3 loop spans 14 amino acids. Trimming took 7 bases from V and 5 from J, leaving 17 bases between them. DNA of the CDR3: TGTGCCAGCACCCGAAGGGGGGGCCAGGAGACCCAGTACTTC. Translating gives CASTRRGGQETQYF.

The chain uses TRBV7-7 and TRBJ1-4, with D perhaps TRBD1 (5 bases). V was cut by 1 base and J by 7 bases, with 13 bases left in between. CDR3 size: 15 residues. Germline V gives CDR1 SSHAT, CDR2 FNYEAQ (reference sequence). The CDR3 loop is CASSLGPGKGEKLFF. In nucleotides, the CDR3 is TGTGCCAGCAGCTTAGGACCAGGGAAGGGTGAAAAACTGTTTTTT.

This sequence joins TRBV9 and TRBJ2-7; weak D call: TRBD1 (5 bases). The V and J ends lost 3 bases and 6 bases respectively, with 13 bases between them. CDR3 length: 13 residues. The germline gives CDR1 SGDLS, CDR2 YYNGEE. CDR3 coding DNA: TGTGCCAGCAGCGCGGACACCTCGCCCGAGCAGTACTTC. Protein product: CASSADTSPEQYF.

This chain uses TRBV3-1 (or the pseudogene TRBV3-2) with TRBJ1-3; D might be TRBD1 (5 bases). V lost 4 bases to trimming and J lost 4 bases, with 17 bases between them. Germline CDR1 reads LGHDT; CDR2 reads YNNKEL (reference sequence). The CDR3 contains 16 residues. For the CDR3, the DNA is TGTGCCAGCAGCCCGGGATACGGGGGTACGGGAAACACCATATATTTT. Translated, it gives CASSPGYGGTGNTIYF.

V usage is TRBV5-1 and J usage is TRBJ1-2; TRBD1 matches at 9 bases. This CDR3 contains 14 residues. Trimming removed 5 bases from V and 7 bases from J; junction bases left unmatched: 9. CDR1 SGHRS and CDR2 YFSETQ come from the germline V gene. The CDR3 here is CASRSPGTGSGYTF. For the CDR3, the DNA is TGCGCCAGCAGATCTCCCGGGACAGGGTCTGGCTACACCTTC.

This chain uses TRBV11-3 with TRBJ1-1; D gene unclear. This CDR3 contains 11 residues. V was pared by 6 bases and J by 6 bases, with 8 bases between. Germline assignment: CDR1 SGHNT and CDR2 YENEEA. CDR3: CASSWRAEAFF. The CDR3 DNA follows: TGTGCCAGCAGTTGGAGGGCTGAAGCTTTCTTT.

In its sample, this clone was seen a few times. The same CDR3 can be traced to other DNA sequences in this sample. The V and J genes are TRBV6-5 and TRBJ1-5; possibly TRBD1 for D (5 bases). CDR1 and CDR2 from the germline V gene are MNHEY and SVGAGI. With 5 bases removed from V and 6 bases from J, the gap between germline ends came to 8 bases. This CDR3 contains 12 residues. The CDR3 here is CASSTQGQPQHF. CDR3 nucleotides: TGTGCCAGCAGTACCCAGGGTCAGCCCCAGCATTTT.

This clone showed up just once. The genes are TRBV18 and TRBJ1-5; TRBD1 aligns across 9 bases. V shed 8 bases, J shed 5 bases, and the junction held 7 bases outside the gene matches. Germline V gene data show CDR1 as KGHSH and CDR2 as LQKENI. CDR3 size: 14 residues. CDR3 bases: TGTGCCAGCGCCCCGGGACAGGGCCATCAGCCCCAGCATTTT. Amino acid sequence: CASAPGQGHQPQHF.

The rearrangement uses TRBV12-3 or TRBV12-4 and TRBJ1-2, with 7 bases identical to TRBD1. The junction had 7 bases not matched to a gene; V was cut back by 7 bases and J by 8 bases. The CDR3 sequence is 12 residues long. The CDR3 protein is CASNLQGRGYTF. The CDR3 DNA is TGTGCCAGCAACCTACAGGGGAGGGGCTACACCTTC.

CDR3 loop: CASSEGLVRGRYNYGYTF. Here the CDR3 DNA reads TGTGCCAGCAGTGAGGGGTTGGTCCGGGGAAGGTACAACTATGGCTACACCTTC. The chain joins TRBV6-1 to TRBJ1-2; D remains ambiguous. Germline CDR1 MNHNS, CDR2 SASEGT. Trimming cost V 3 bases and J 2 bases, with 22 bases left between them. The CDR3 consists of 18 residues.

This clone was recorded only once. The chain has TRBV6-5 and TRBJ1-2; tentatively, D is TRBD1 (6 bases). This CDR3 spans 15 amino acids. V shed 2 bases and J shed 2 bases, with 12 bases lying between them. Germline V gene lookup returns CDR1 MNHEY and CDR2 SVGAGI. DNA for the CDR3: TGTGCCAGCAGTTACGCGGGGGCTCCAAACTATGGCTACACCTTC. Translated, it gives CASSYAGAPNYGYTF.

J is TRBJ2-7 and V is TRBV19; 9 nucleotides line up with TRBD2. The CDR3 is 14 residues long. The germline CDR1 and CDR2 sequences are LNHDA and SQIVND (reference sequence). Trimming took 5 bases from V and 3 from J; bases not matched to a gene: 5. The CDR3, as DNA: TGTGCCAGTAGTCCGCGGGGGGGCCTCTACGAGCAGTACTTC. As protein: CASSPRGGLYEQYF.

This chain uses TRBV19 with TRBJ2-7; D remains ambiguous. There are 14 residues in the CDR3. V was trimmed by 6 bases and J by 7 bases, leaving 19 bases between them. In germline, CDR1 is LNHDA, CDR2 SQIVND (reference sequence). The CDR3 protein is CASRQSTPAREQYF. The DNA for the CDR3 is TGTGCCAGTAGGCAGTCAACTCCGGCTAGGGAGCAGTACTTC.

The chain uses TRBV6-6 and TRBJ1-3; possibly TRBD1 for D (6 bases). The CDR3 is 14 amino acids. V lost 4 bases to trimming and J lost 2 bases, with 9 bases between them. Germline assignment: CDR1 MNHNY and CDR2 SVGAGI (reference sequence). Here the CDR3 DNA reads TGTGCCAGCAGTTTTACAGGGACTGGAAACACCATATATTTT. This codes for CASSFTGTGNTIYF.

This clone was detected once. The chain is built from TRBV7-3 and TRBJ2-1, with D possibly TRBD2 on 6 matching bases. The V end was cut by 2 bases, the J end by 7 bases, with 18 bases between. The CDR3 consists of 16 residues. Germline CDR1 reads SGHTA; CDR2 reads FQGTGA. In DNA, the CDR3 is TGTGCCAGCAGCTTATGGGCAGGGACGGGGGTTAATGAGCAGTTCTTC. Translating it yields CASSLWAGTGVNEQFF.

V usage is TRBV5-6 and J usage is TRBJ1-2; possibly TRBD1 for D (5 bases). The CDR3 is made up of 13 amino acids. The germline V gene encodes CDR1 SGHDT and CDR2 YYEEEE. Trimming shortened V by 6 bases and J by 9 bases, and 18 bases separated the two germline ends. The CDR3 sequence: CASTTGLTKSYTF. In nucleotides, the CDR3 is TGTGCCAGCACGACGGGACTGACAAAGAGCTACACCTTC.

The chain uses TRBV7-3 and TRBJ2-5, with 11 bases that match TRBD2. V was clipped by 3 bases and J by 4 bases; unmatched bases: 4. Per germline, CDR1 SGHTA and CDR2 FQGTGA. This CDR3 is 15 amino acids long. CDR3 region: CASSFSGGAGETQYF. As DNA, the CDR3 is TGTGCCAGCAGCTTTAGCGGGGGGGCTGGAGAGACCCAGTACTTC.

In its sample, this clone was seen a few times. The gene calls are TRBV5-1 and TRBJ1-1; D is perhaps TRBD1 (6 bases). The V end was cut by 4 bases, the J end by 5 bases, with 15 bases between. The CDR3 is made up of 14 amino acids. CDR1 and CDR2 (germline): SGHRS, YFSETQ. The CDR3 DNA follows: TGCGCCAGCAGCAACCTGCAGGGGTGGACTGAAGCTTTCTTT. Encoded protein: CASSNLQGWTEAFF.

This clone was found a few times. V gene TRBV6-5 combines with J gene TRBJ1-2, with 8 positions matching TRBD1. CDR1 and CDR2 from the germline V gene are MNHEY and SVGAGI. The CDR3 is 13 amino acids. V gave up 6 bases and J gave up 13 bases; unmatched junction bases: 13. In DNA form, the CDR3 reads TGTGCCAGCAGCTACGGACAGGGCCGGGATTCCACCTTC. Translation: CASSYGQGRDSTF.

The rearrangement joins TRBV18 to TRBJ2-1; the match to TRBD1 covers 10 bases. The germline V gene has CDR1 KGHSH and CDR2 LQKENI. J was trimmed by 2 bases and V by 3 bases; bases with no gene match: 7. The CDR3 has 17 amino acids. CDR3 protein: CASSPPAGQGAYNEQFF. The CDR3 coding sequence is TGTGCCAGCTCACCGCCCGCAGGACAGGGGGCCTACAATGAGCAGTTCTTC.

As regards this clone: A much more abundant neighbour one base away suggests this may be a read error. The same CDR3 arises from other DNA sequences in this sample as well. V usage is TRBV11-1 and J usage is TRBJ2-7; 7 positions match TRBD1. The germline V gene encodes CDR1 SGHAT and CDR2 FQDESV (reference sequence). Trimming took 8 bases from V and 0 from J; bases not matched to a gene: 4. This CDR3 is built from 13 residues. The chain's CDR3 is CASGTESSYEQYF. DNA of the CDR3: TGTGCCAGCGGGACAGAAAGCTCCTACGAGCAGTACTTC.

V usage is TRBV5-6 and J usage is TRBJ2-5, with a weak D call TRBD2 (5 bases). Germline CDR1 reads SGHDT; CDR2 reads YYEEEE. The CDR3 loop spans 13 amino acids. V was pared by 4 bases and J by 1 base, with 8 bases between. CDR3 region: CASSRRGQETQYF. The CDR3 nucleotides read TGTGCCAGCAGCCGACGGGGCCAAGAGACCCAGTACTTC.

CDR3 coding DNA: TGTGCCAGCAGACGACCGGGACAGAATAATGAAAAACTGTTTTTT. Its protein is CASRRPGQNNEKLFF. This chain links TRBV11-2 with TRBJ1-4; 7 nucleotides match TRBD1. The germline V gene encodes CDR1 SGHAT and CDR2 FQNNGV. Trimming cost V 6 bases and J 4 bases; bases outside gene matches: 8. This CDR3 region has 15 residues.

Only a few counts were recorded for this clone. This rearrangement joins TRBV11-3 to TRBJ2-1; D not resolved. Germline CDR1 and CDR2: SGHNT and YENEEA. With 1 base removed from V and 3 bases from J, the gap between germline ends came to 4 bases. The CDR3 spans 13 residues. This chain's CDR3 is CASSLVVYNEQFF. The CDR3 nucleotides read TGTGCCAGCAGCTTAGTAGTCTACAATGAGCAGTTCTTC.